This TCR beta chain was documented in a study of T cells in Graves' hyperthyroidism and ophthalmopathy. The germline CDR1 and CDR2 sequences are SQVTM and ANQGSEA. The CDR3 contains 13 residues. With 4 bases removed from V and 8 bases from J, the gap between germline ends came to 17 bases. The study's findings and limits: Blood held most thyroid clonotypes expanded above 0.001 frequency. Before onset, ophthalmopathy was predicted by the model a median approximately 6.5 months earlier.

This clonotype has at least ten counts. Its antigen is not known. It was RNA transcripts that yielded the amplified TCR beta CDR3 regions. First-round RT-PCR targeting the TCR CDR3 was performed with the HTBI primer set. One entry per CDR3 protein, called by TCRdb with MiXCR from the multiplex PCR reads. The repertoire holds about 570,000 distinct CDR3 sequences, with roughly 46% as singletons. This clonotype originated in an adult woman with Graves' disease, either hyperthyroidism or ophthalmopathy (not recorded which). What was sequenced was peripheral blood or thyroid tissue (not recorded which). The rearrangement uses TRBV29-1 and TRBJ1-2; weak D call: TRBD1 (6 bases). DNA for the CDR3: TGCAGCGTTGGTGGATCAGGGGCTGGGGGCTACACCTTC. Protein: CSVGGSGAGGYTF.